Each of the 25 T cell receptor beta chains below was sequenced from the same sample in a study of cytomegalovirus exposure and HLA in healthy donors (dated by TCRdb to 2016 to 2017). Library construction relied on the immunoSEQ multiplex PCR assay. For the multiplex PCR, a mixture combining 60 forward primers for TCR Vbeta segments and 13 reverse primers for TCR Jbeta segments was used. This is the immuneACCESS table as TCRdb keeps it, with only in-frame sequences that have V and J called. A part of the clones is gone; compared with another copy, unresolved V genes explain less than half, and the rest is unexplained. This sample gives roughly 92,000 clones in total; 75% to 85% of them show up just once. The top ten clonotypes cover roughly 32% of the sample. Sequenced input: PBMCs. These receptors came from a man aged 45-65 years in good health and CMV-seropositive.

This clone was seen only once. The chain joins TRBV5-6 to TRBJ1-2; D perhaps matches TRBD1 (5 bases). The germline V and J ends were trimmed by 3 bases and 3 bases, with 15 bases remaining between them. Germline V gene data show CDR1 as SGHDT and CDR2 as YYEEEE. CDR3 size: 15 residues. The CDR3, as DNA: TGTGCCAGCAGCTCGTGGGGGGGTGTTGACTATGGCTACACCTTC. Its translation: CASSSWGGVDYGYTF.

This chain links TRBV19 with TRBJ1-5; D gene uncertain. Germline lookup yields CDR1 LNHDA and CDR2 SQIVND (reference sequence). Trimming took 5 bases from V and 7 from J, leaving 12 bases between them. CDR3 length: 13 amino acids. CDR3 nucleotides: TGTGCCAGTAGTGGGAGCCTGAGGCAGCCCCAGCATTTT. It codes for CASSGSLRQPQHF.

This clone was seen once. This chain's CDR3 is CASSHQVPLNYGYTF. Here the CDR3 DNA reads TGTGCCAGCAGCCACCAGGTCCCACTTAACTATGGCTACACCTTC. This chain uses TRBV7-9 with TRBJ1-2, with D uncertain. Trimming pared 5 bases from V and 1 base from J, leaving 14 bases between. Germline V gives CDR1 SEHNR, CDR2 FQNEAQ (reference sequence). CDR3 length: 15 residues.

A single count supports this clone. CDR3 DNA: TGTGCCAGCAGCGCTGAAGGAGCCTACAATGAGCAGTTCTTC. Translation: CASSAEGAYNEQFF. This chain connects TRBV9 to TRBJ2-1, with D unclear. The ends were cut back, 3 bases at V and 2 bases at J, with 9 bases in the middle. Germline CDR1 is SGDLS and CDR2 is YYNGEE. This CDR3 has 14 amino acids.

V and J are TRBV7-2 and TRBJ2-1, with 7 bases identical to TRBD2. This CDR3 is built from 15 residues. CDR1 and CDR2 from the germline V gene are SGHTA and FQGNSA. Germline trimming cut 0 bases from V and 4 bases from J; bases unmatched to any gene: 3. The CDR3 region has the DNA TGTGCCAGCAGCTTAGCGGGAGGGCCTTACAATGAGCAGTTCTTC. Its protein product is CASSLAGGPYNEQFF. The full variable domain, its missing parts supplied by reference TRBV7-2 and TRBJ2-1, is GAGVSQSPSNKVTEKGKDVELRCDPISGHTALYWYRQSLGQGLEFLIYFQGNSAPDKSGLPSDRFSAERTGGSVSTLTIQRTQQEDSAVYLCASSLAGGPYNEQFFGPGTRLTVL.

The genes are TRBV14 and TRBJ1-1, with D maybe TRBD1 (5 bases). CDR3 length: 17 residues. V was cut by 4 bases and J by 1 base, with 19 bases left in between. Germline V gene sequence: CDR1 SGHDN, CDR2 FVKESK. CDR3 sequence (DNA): TGTGCCAGCAGCCCCTCCCTTGGACAAGGATGGAACACTGAAGCTTTCTTT. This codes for CASSPSLGQGWNTEAFF.

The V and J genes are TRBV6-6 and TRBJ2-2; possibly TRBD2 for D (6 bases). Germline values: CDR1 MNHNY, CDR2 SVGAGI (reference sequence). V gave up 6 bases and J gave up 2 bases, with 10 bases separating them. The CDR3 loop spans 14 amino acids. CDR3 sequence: CASRRERNTGELFF. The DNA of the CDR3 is TGTGCCAGCAGACGGGAGCGTAACACCGGGGAGCTGTTTTTT.

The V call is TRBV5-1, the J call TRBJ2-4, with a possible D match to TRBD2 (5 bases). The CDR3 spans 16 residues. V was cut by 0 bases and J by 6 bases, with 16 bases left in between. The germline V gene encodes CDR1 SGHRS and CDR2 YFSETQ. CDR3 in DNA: TGCGCCAGCAGCTTGGAGGGAGACCGAATTAGAAACATTCAGTACTTC. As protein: CASSLEGDRIRNIQYF.

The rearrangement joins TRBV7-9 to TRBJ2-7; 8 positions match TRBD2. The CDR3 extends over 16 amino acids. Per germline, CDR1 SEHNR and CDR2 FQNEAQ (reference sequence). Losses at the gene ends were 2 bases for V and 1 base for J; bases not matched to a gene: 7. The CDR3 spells CASSLLISGASYEQYF. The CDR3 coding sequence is TGTGCCAGCAGCTTACTGATTAGCGGGGCTTCCTACGAGCAGTACTTC.

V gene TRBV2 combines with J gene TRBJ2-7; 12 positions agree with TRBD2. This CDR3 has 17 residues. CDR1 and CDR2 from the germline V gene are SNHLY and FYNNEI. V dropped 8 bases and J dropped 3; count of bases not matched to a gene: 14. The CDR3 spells CASCKLAGGSIYYEQYF. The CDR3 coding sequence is TGTGCCAGCTGCAAACTAGCGGGAGGATCAATTTACTACGAGCAGTACTTC.

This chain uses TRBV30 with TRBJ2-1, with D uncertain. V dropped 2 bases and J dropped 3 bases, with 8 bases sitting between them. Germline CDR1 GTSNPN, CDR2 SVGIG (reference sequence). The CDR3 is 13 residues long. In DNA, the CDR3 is TGTGCCTGGAGTACTGAGCTCTACAATGAGCAGTTCTTC. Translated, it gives CAWSTELYNEQFF.

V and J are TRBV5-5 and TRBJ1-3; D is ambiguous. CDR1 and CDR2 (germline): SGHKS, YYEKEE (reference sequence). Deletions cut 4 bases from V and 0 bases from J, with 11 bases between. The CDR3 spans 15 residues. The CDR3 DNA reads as TGTGCCAGCAGCCTACAGTATCTCTCTGGAAACACCATATATTTT. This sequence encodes CASSLQYLSGNTIYF.

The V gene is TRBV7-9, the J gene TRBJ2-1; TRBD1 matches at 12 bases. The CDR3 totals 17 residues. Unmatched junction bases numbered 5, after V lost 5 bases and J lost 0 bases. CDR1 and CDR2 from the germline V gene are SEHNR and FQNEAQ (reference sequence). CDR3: CASSLGTGGISYNEQFF. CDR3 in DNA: TGTGCCAGCAGCCTTGGGACAGGGGGCATCTCCTACAATGAGCAGTTCTTC. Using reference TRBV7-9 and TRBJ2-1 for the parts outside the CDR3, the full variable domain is DTGVSQNPRHKITKRGQNVTFRCDPISEHNRLYWYRQTLGQGPEFLTYFQNEAQLEKSRLLSDRFSAERPKGSFSTLEIQRTEQGDSAMYLCASSLGTGGISYNEQFFGPGTRLTVL.

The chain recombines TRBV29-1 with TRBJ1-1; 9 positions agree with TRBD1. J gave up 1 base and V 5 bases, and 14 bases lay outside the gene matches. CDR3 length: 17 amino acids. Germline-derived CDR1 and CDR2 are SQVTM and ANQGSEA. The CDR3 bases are TGCAGCGTTTTTGGACAGGGGAAGATCACAGCGAACACTGAAGCTTTCTTT. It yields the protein CSVFGQGKITANTEAFF.

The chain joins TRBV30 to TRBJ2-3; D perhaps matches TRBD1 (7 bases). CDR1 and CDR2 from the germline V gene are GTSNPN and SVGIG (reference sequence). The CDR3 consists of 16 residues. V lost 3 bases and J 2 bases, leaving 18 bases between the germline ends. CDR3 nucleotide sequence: TGTGCCTGGAGGCAGGCGGGACAGACCCCCACAGATACGCAGTATTTT. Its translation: CAWRQAGQTPTDTQYF. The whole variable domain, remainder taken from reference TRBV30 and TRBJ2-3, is SQTIHQWPATLVQPVGSPLSLECTVEGTSNPNLYWYRQAAGRGLQLLFYSVGIGQISSEVPQNLSASRPQDRQFILSSKKLLLSDSGFYLCAWRQAGQTPTDTQYFGPGTRLTVL.

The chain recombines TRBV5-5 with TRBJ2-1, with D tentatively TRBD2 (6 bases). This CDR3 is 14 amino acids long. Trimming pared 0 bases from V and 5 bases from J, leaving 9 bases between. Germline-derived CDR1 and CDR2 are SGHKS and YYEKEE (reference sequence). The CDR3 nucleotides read TGTGCCAGCAGCTTGGTTGGCGGGAACAATGAGCAGTTCTTC. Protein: CASSLVGGNNEQFF.

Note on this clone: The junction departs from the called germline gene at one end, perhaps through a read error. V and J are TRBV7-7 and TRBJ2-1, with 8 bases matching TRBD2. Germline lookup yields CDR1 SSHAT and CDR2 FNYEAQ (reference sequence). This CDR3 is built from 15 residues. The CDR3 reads CASSPGGAGIGEQFF. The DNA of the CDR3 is TGTGCTAGCAGCCCCGGGGGGGCGGGAATAGGTGAGCAGTTCTTC.

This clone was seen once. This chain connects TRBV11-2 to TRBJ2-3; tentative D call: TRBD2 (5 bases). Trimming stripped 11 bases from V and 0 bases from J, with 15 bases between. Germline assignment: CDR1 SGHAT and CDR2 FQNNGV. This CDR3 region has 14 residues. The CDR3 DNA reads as TGTGCCGGAAACTCGGGGTATAGCACAGATACGCAGTATTTT. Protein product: CAGNSGYSTDTQYF.

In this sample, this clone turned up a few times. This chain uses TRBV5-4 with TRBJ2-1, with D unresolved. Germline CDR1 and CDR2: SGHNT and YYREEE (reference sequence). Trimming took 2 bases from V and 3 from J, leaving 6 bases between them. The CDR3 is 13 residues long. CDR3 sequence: CASSLINYNEQFF. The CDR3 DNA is TGTGCCAGCAGCTTAATCAACTACAATGAGCAGTTCTTC. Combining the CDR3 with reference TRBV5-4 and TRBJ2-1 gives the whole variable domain ETGVTQSPTHLIKTRGQQVTLRCSSQSGHNTVSWYQQALGQGPQFIFQYYREEENGRGNFPPRFSGLQFPNYSSELNVNALELDDSALYLCASSLINYNEQFFGPGTRLTVL.

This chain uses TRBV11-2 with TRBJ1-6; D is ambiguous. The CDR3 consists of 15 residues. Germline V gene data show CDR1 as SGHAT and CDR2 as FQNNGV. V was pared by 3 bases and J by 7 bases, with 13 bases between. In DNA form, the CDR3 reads TGTGCCAGCAGCTTGCTAGACGTTGCAAATTCACCCCTCCACTTT. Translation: CASSLLDVANSPLHF.

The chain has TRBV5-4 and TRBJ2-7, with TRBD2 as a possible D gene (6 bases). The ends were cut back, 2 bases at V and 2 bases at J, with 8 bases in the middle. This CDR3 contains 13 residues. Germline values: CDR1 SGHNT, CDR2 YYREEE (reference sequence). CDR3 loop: CASSFSGAYEQYF. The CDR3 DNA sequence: TGTGCCAGCAGCTTTTCGGGGGCCTACGAGCAGTACTTC.

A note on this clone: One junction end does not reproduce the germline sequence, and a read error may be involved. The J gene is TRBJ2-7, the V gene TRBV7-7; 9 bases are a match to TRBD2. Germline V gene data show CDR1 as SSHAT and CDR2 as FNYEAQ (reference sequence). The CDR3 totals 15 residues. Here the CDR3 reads CASSPRASGMGEQYF. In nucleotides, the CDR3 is TGTGCTAGCAGCCCTCGGGCTAGCGGGATGGGAGAGCAGTACTTC.

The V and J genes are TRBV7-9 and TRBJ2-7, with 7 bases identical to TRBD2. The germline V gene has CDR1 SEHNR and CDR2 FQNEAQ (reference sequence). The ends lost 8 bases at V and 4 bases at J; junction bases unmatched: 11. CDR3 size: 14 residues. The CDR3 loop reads CASQPEAGPYEQYF. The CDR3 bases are TGTGCCAGCCAGCCAGAAGCGGGGCCATACGAGCAGTACTTC.

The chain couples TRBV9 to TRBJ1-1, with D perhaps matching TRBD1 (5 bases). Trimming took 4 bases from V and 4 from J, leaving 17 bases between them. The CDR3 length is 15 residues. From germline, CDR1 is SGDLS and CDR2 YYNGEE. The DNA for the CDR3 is TGTGCCAGCAGCCAAAGTTCGGGGGTGGGCACTGAAGCTTTCTTT. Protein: CASSQSSGVGTEAFF.

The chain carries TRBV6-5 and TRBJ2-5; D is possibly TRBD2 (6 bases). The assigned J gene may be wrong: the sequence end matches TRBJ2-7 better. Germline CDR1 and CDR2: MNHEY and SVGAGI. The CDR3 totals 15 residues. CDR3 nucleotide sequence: TGTGCCAGCAGACCGTCTAGCGTAAGCTCCTACGAGCAGTACTTC. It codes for CASRPSSVSSYEQYF.